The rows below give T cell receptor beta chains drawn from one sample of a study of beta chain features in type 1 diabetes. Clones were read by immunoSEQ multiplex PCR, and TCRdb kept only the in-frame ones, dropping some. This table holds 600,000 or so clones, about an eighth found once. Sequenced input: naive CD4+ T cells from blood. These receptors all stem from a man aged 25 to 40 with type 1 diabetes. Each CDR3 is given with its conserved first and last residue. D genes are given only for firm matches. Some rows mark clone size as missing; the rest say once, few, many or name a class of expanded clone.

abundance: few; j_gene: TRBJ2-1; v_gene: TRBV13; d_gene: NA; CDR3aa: CASNLKTEYNEQFF; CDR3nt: TGTGCCAGCAACCTTAAGACAGAATACAATGAGCAGTTCTTC
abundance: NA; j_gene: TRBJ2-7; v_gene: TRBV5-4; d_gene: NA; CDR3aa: CASSLKGPVGEQYF; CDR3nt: TGTGCCAGCAGCTTGAAGGGCCCGGTAGGGGAGCAGTACTTC
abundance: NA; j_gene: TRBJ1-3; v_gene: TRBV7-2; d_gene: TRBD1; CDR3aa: CASSSTARGPGNTIYF; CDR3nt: TGTGCCAGCAGCAGCACCGCCAGGGGGCCTGGAAACACCATATATTTT
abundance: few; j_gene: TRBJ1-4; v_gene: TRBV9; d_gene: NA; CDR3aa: CASSVAPGPWELFF; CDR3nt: TGTGCCAGCAGCGTAGCGCCCGGGCCTTGGGAACTGTTTTTT
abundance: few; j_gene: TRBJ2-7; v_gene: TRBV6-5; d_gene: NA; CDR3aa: CASSYEGRDNEQYF; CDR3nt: TGTGCCAGCAGTTACGAAGGCAGGGACAACGAGCAGTACTTC
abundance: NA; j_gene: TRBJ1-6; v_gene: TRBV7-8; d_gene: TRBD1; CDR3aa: CASSPWTGRDNSPLHF; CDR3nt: TGTGCCAGCAGCCCTTGGACAGGGCGGGATAATTCACCCCTCCACTTT
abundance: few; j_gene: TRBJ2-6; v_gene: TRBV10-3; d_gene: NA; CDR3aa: CAISGHLGVTEEGANVLTF; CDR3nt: TGTGCCATCAGCGGACATTTAGGAGTAACCGAGGAAGGGGCCAACGTCCTGACTTTC
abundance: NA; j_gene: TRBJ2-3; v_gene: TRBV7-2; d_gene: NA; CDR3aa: CASSSGLNTDTQYF; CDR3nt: TGTGCCAGCAGCTCGGGACTCAACACAGATACGCAGTATTTT
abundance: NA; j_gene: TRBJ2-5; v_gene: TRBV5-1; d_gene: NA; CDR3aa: CASSLGERAETQYF; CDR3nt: TGCGCCAGCAGCTTGGGTGAGAGAGCCGAGACCCAGTACTTC
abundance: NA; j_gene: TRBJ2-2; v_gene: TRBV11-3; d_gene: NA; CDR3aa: CASSLVRTGELFF; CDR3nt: TGTGCCAGCAGCTTAGTCCGCACCGGGGAGCTGTTTTTT
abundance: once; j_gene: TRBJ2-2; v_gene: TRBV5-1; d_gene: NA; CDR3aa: CASIDSPTNTGELFF; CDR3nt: TGCGCCAGCATCGACAGTCCCACGAACACCGGGGAGCTGTTTTTT
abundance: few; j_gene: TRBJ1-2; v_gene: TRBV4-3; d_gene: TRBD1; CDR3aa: CASSHLTTGNYGYTF; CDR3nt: TGCGCCAGCAGCCACCTGACGACAGGGAACTATGGCTACACCTTC
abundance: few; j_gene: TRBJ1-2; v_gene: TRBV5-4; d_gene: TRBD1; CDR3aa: CASSRDSYGYTF; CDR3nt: TGTGCCAGCAGCAGGGACAGTTATGGCTACACCTTC
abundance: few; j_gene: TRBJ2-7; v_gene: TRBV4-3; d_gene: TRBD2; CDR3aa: CASSQSSGTNYEQYF; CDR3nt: TGCGCCAGCAGCCAAAGCTCCGGGACTAACTACGAGCAGTACTTC
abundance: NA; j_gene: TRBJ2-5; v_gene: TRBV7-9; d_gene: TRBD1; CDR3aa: CASSSLTGAGETQYF; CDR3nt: TGTGCCAGCAGCTCCTTGACAGGGGCGGGGGAGACCCAGTACTTC
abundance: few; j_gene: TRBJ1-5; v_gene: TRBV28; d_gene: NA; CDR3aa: CASTAQQVRYQPQHF; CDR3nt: TGTGCCAGCACCGCTCAACAGGTACGATACCAGCCCCAGCATTTT
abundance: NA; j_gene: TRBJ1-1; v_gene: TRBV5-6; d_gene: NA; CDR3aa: CASAQRPAYTEAFF; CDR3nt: TGTGCCAGCGCACAGAGGCCGGCCTACACTGAAGCTTTCTTT
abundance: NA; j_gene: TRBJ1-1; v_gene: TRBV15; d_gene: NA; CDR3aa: CATSSLTDTEAFF; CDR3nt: TGTGCCACCAGCAGCCTGACGGACACTGAAGCTTTCTTT
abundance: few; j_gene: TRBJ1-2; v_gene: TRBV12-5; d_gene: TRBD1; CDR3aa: CASGSGTGYGYTF; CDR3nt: TGTGCTAGTGGGAGCGGGACAGGGTATGGCTACACCTTC
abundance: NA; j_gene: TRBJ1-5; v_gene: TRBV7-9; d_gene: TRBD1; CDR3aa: CASSPTGGGNQPQHF; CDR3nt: TGTGCCAGCAGCCCGACAGGGGGAGGCAATCAGCCCCAGCATTTT
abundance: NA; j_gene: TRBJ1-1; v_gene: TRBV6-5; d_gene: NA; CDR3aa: CASSYSSSTEAFF; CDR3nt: TGTGCCAGCAGTTACTCAAGCTCCACTGAAGCTTTCTTT
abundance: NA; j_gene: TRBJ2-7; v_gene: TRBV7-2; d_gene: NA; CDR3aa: CASSLQYYEQYF; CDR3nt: TGTGCCAGCAGCTTGCAGTACTACGAGCAGTACTTC
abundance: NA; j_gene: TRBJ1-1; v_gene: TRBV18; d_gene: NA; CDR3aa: CASSPISRNTEAFF; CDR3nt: TGTGCCAGCTCACCAATAAGCAGGAACACTGAAGCTTTCTTT
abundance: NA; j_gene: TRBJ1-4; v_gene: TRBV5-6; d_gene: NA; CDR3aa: CASRHQGNEKLFF; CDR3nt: TGTGCCAGCAGACACCAAGGGAATGAAAAACTGTTTTTT
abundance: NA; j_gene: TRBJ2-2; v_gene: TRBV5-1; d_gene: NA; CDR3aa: CASSLPQGANTGELFF; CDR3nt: TGCGCCAGCAGCTTGCCACAGGGAGCGAACACCGGGGAGCTGTTTTTT
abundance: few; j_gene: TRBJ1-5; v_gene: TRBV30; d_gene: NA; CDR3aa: CAWSSYTRQPQHF; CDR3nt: TGTGCCTGGAGTTCTTACACCCGCCAGCCCCAGCATTTT
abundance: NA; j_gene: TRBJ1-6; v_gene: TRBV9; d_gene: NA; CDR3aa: CASSGGEGTPYSPLHF; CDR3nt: TGTGCCAGCAGCGGAGGGGAGGGGACACCTTATTCACCCCTCCACTTT
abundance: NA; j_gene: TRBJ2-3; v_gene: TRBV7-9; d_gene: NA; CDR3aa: CAIESATDTDTQYF; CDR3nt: TGTGCCATCGAGAGTGCGACTGACACAGATACGCAGTATTTT
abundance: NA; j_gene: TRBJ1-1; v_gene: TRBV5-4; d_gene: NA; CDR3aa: CASSLLGGASNTEAFF; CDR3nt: TGTGCCAGCAGCCTATTGGGGGGGGCGAGTAACACTGAAGCTTTCTTT
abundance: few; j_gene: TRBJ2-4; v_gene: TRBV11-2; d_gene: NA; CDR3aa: CASSVRTTNGTKNIQYF; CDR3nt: TGTGCCAGCAGCGTCCGGACTACCAATGGTACCAAAAACATTCAGTACTTC
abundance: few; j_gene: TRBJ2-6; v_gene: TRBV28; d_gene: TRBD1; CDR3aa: CASSSGTAGANVLTF; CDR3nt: TGTGCCAGCAGTTCTGGGACAGCTGGGGCCAACGTCCTGACTTTC
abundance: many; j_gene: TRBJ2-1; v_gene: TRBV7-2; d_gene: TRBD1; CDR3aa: CASSPPGQANNEQFF; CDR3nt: TGTGCCAGCAGCCCACCGGGACAGGCAAACAATGAGCAGTTCTTC
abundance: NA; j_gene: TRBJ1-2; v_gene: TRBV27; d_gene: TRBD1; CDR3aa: CASSLVGQGATRGYTF; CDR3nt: TGTGCCAGCAGTTTAGTGGGACAGGGGGCGACGCGGGGCTACACCTTC